This record covers a single T cell receptor (beta chain). This receptor's antigen is unknown. Nothing much larger sits one base from this clone, and base qualities are not available. The data originate from a study of blood T cells in healthy people across ages (dated by TCRdb to the mid-2010s). Study-wide context: Template switching captured roughly one uniquely barcoded TCR beta cDNA molecule per two T cells in model experiments. Using deep sequencing normalized with unique cDNA molecular identifiers, the study measured how TCR beta repertoire diversity changes with age. Four age groups were formed from the donors: young (average 16 years), middle-aged (approximately 41), aged (62) and long-lived (less than 85). To avoid experimental bias, donors of different ages were distributed randomly across sequencing lanes. The study analyzed two additional independent replicas of 1 million unique cDNA reads from the same blood draw for two donors, one aged 18 to 29 and one aged 80 or older.

The method was 5' RACE. Sequencing took place on an Illumina HiSeq 2500. A second PCR of roughly 7 to 11 cycles was performed with a sample-barcoded 5' primer and a J-beta primer mix. Each TCR beta cDNA molecule received a unique molecular identifier from a template-switch 5' adaptor carrying 12 random nucleotides. Each sample yielded at least 3 million CDR3-containing paired-end reads. First-strand cDNA was synthesized from all RNA with the Mint cDNA synthesis kit, primed by a TRBC-specific oligonucleotide. Following uracil-DNA glycosylase treatment, a first 18-cycle PCR with universal primers M1SS and BC2_uni_R was performed on all cDNA. The source study handled its data this way. For normalization, 1 million high-quality reads were randomly selected from each sample, with every read carrying a distinct molecular identifier. Reads with shared molecular identifiers were discarded instead of being binned into consensus sequences. MiTCR, with a Q25 quality threshold and the strictest error-elimination algorithm, was used for CDR3 identification, clonotype clustering and error correction. A nonparametric unseen species model using Euler transformation provided a lower-bound estimate of total TCR beta diversity. The raw public data were reprocessed by TCRdb itself: fastp quality trimming at Q25, MiXCR clonotype calling, in-frame beta chains only. When rows share a CDR3 protein, they turn into one entry using the most common DNA and genes. TCRdb's processing, not the study's, gives the V and J calls here. This sample gives some 640,000 distinct CDR3 sequences in total; roughly 49% of them show up just once. 25% to 35% of the sample comes from the top ten.

The germline V gene (reference sequence) specifies LNHNV as CDR1 and YYDKDF as CDR2. The CDR3 goes from the cysteine to the phenylalanine over 15 residues. The CDR3 DNA has 45 bases and is translated from base 1. The germline V end is reduced by 1 base and the J end by 1 base; junction bases left unmatched: 2. General findings and caveats noted by the study authors: As age increased, observed TCR beta diversity per million T cells dropped in a roughly linear way, and a significant reduction was already evident by age about 36. Observed TCR beta diversity correlated strongly with the percentage of naive T cells measured by flow cytometry. Because profiling used bulk unsorted PBMCs, naive and antigen-experienced compartments could not be compared conclusively. Because the CMV infection status of the donors was unknown, age-related changes in expanded clonotypes may potentially have been confounded. Compared with the aged group, the long-lived group had more naive CD4+ T cells, fewer expanded clones and increased TCR diversity, a pattern suggesting age selection. Estimates of total diversity based on one million sequenced T cells were considered lower bounds and underestimates.

The donors were under 40 Caucasian individuals from Russia, aged roughly 6 to 100 years, who were systemically healthy. Each donor gave 8 to 10 milliliters of peripheral blood, drawn into EDTA-treated Vacutainer tubes. Ficoll-Paque density-gradient centrifugation was used to isolate PBMCs, with at least 6 million per sample. Total RNA was extracted from PBMCs with Trizol reagent, with at least 5 micrograms obtained per sample. For every donor, flow cytometry on a PBMC aliquot measured the percentage of naive CD45RAhigh/CD27high T cells. The chain is made from TRBV15 and TRBJ1-1, with 8 bases aligning to TRBD1. The sequenced material came from blood. The origin of this receptor is a woman aged 60 to 75 in good health. The CDR3 here reads CATSRGDRRNTEAFF. The nucleotide sequence is given as TGTGCCACCAGCAGAGGGGACAGGAGGAACACTGAAGCTTTCTTT.